This T cell receptor beta chain was identified during a study of response to subunit inactivated influenza vaccine. Overall study results and limits: Authors suggested few new T cells are recruited by each seasonal influenza vaccination.

This clonotype was counted ten times or more. Its cognate antigen is unknown. TCRdb independently ran MiXCR on the RT-PCR reads; one entry per CDR3 protein. The data contain roughly 170,000 distinct CDR3 sequences, around 9% of them singletons. J lost 4 bases, V lost 6 bases, and 8 bases had no gene match. The CDR3 has 14 amino acids. Sequenced material: non-naive T cells sorted from PBMCs, taken on the day of vaccination. This receptor was obtained from a man aged 45-65 years who received an inactivated influenza vaccine. This chain uses TRBV12-3 or TRBV12-4 with TRBJ1-1; 7 positions agree with TRBD1. CDR3 DNA sequence: TGTGCCAGCAGACGACAGGGCTCAGGCACTGAAGCTTTCTTT. Its protein product is CASRRQGSGTEAFF.